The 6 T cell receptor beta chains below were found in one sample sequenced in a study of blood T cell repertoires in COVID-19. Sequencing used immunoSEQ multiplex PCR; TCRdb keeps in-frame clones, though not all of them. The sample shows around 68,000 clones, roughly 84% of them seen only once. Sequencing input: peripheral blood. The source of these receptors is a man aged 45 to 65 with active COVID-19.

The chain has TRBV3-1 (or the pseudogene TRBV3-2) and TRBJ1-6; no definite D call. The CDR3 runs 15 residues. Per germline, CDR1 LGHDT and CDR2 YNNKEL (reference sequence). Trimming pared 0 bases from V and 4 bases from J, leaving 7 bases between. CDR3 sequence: CASSQDAGYNSPLHF. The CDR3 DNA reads TGTGCCAGCAGCCAAGACGCCGGGTATAATTCACCCCTCCACTTT.

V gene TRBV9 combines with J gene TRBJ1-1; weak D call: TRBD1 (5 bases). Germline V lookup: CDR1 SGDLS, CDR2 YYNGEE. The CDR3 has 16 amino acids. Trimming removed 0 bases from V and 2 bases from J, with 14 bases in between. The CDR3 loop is CASSVGSGQRNTEAFF. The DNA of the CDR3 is TGTGCCAGCAGCGTAGGCTCTGGACAAAGAAACACTGAAGCTTTCTTT.

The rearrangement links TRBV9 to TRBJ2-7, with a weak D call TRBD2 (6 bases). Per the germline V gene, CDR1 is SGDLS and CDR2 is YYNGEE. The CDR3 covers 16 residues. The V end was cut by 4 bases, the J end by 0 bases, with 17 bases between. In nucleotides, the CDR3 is TGTGCCAGCAGCCCCGGTGGGAGGCTTAGCTCCTACGAGCAGTACTTC. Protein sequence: CASSPGGRLSSYEQYF.

The CDR3 reads CASSSSSSGGVGELFF. In DNA, the CDR3 is TGTGCCAGCAGCTCAAGTTCTAGCGGGGGGGTCGGGGAGCTGTTTTTT. The J gene is TRBJ2-2, the V gene TRBV7-2, with 12 nucleotides matching TRBD2. J was trimmed by 7 bases and V by 4 bases; bases with no gene match: 7. The CDR3 totals 16 residues. Germline CDR1 and CDR2: SGHTA and FQGNSA.

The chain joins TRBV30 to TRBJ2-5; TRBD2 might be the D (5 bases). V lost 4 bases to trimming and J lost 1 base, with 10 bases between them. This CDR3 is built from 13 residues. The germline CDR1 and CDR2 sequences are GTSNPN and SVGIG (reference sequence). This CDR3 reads CAWNRGSQETQYF. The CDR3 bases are TGTGCCTGGAACCGGGGATCCCAAGAGACCCAGTACTTC.

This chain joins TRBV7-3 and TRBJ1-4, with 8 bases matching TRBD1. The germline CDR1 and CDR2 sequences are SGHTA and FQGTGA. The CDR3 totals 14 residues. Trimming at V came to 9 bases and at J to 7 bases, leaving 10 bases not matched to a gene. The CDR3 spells CARDPRGRSEKLFF. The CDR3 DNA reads TGTGCCAGGGACCCCAGGGGGCGTAGTGAAAAACTGTTTTTT.